Below are 26 T cell receptor beta chains sequenced from a single sample in a study of T-cell reconstitution after alpha-beta-depleted transplantation in children. Unique molecular identifiers were used to barcode this TCRbeta library. One entry per CDR3 protein, called by TCRdb with MiXCR from the PCR reads. This sample has approximately 230,000 distinct CDR3 sequences, with approximately 24% found just once. The sample in question was PBMCs, mostly from graft donor cells, obtained 360 days after TCRalphabeta/CD19-depleted stem cell transplant. The receptor set was obtained from a female patient aged 2-15 years who had a stem cell transplant for congenital amegakaryocytic thrombocytopenia, so the T cells may come from the graft donor.

The genes are TRBV4-3 and TRBJ2-7; D unresolved. Germline CDR1 is LGHNA and CDR2 is YSLEER. CDR3 length: 13 amino acids. Trimming took off 0 bases at V and 0 bases at J, with 3 bases between the two ends. The CDR3 DNA reads TGCGCCAGCAGCCAAGATTTCTCCTACGAGCAGTACTTC. It codes for CASSQDFSYEQYF.

This clonotype has at least ten counts. The rearrangement joins TRBV20-1 to TRBJ2-7; a weak D match, TRBD1 (6 bases). The V end lost 0 bases, the J end lost 7 bases, and 10 bases lay between the germline ends. The CDR3 loop spans 12 amino acids. Per the germline V gene, CDR1 is DFQATT and CDR2 is SNEGSKA (reference sequence). The CDR3 nucleotides are TGCAGTGCTAGAGAGGGGGCGAGTGAGCAGTACTTC. Protein: CSAREGASEQYF.

This clonotype appeared a few times. This sequence joins TRBV16 and TRBJ2-7; D is uncertain. Trimming took off 4 bases at V and 6 bases at J, with 19 bases between the two ends. Germline V gives CDR1 KGHSY, CDR2 FQNENV. This CDR3 is 15 amino acids long. CDR3 residues: CASSLYIPSVREQYF. The CDR3 nucleotides are TGTGCCAGCAGCCTTTACATCCCCTCCGTTCGCGAGCAGTACTTC.

The rearrangement links TRBV20-1 to TRBJ2-3, with D tentatively TRBD1 (6 bases). V dropped 1 base and J dropped 0 bases, with 8 bases sitting between them. Germline V gene data show CDR1 as DFQATT and CDR2 as SNEGSKA (reference sequence). This CDR3 has 14 residues. DNA for the CDR3: TGCAGTGCTAGAGCAGGGGAGAGCACAGATACGCAGTATTTT. Translated, it gives CSARAGESTDTQYF.

The chain carries TRBV4-1 and TRBJ1-2; 10 bases line up with TRBD1. This CDR3 comprises 16 residues. From germline, CDR1 is MGHRA and CDR2 YSYEKL. Trimming took 2 bases from V and 8 from J; bases not matched to a gene: 11. The CDR3 region is CASSQSAWGQGSGYTF. As DNA, the CDR3 is TGCGCCAGCAGCCAATCAGCCTGGGGACAGGGGTCCGGCTACACCTTC.

The chain recombines TRBV3-1 with TRBJ1-2; D is unresolved. The germline gives CDR1 LGHDT, CDR2 YNNKEL (reference sequence). V dropped 5 bases and J dropped 0 bases, with 10 bases sitting between them. This CDR3 is 14 amino acids long. In nucleotides, the CDR3 is TGTGCCAGCAGCACGGCGGGATCTAACTATGGCTACACCTTC. Amino acids: CASSTAGSNYGYTF.

This clonotype was seen a few times. The chain couples TRBV4-2 to TRBJ2-5; TRBD2 is a possible D gene (5 bases). The CDR3 loop spans 15 amino acids. The germline gives CDR1 LGHNA, CDR2 YNFKEQ. V dropped 1 base and J dropped 4 bases, with 13 bases sitting between them. CDR3: CASSQGSTSPETQYF. CDR3 bases: TGTGCCAGCAGCCAAGGGAGTACTAGTCCAGAGACCCAGTACTTC.

This clonotype was found many times. The chain uses TRBV29-1 and TRBJ2-7, with 7 bases identical to TRBD1. This CDR3 comprises 13 residues. With 0 bases clipped from V and 4 bases from J, the junction kept 3 bases outside the gene matches. The V gene's germline CDR1 is SQVTM and CDR2 ANQGSEA. The CDR3: CSVEEQGYYEQYF. In DNA form, the CDR3 reads TGCAGCGTTGAAGAACAGGGGTATTACGAGCAGTACTTC.

This clonotype has a handful of counts. The gene calls are TRBV6-5 and TRBJ2-3; TRBD2 agrees at 10 bases. The ends lost 4 bases at V and 3 bases at J; junction bases unmatched: 10. The CDR3 extends over 17 amino acids. The germline gives CDR1 MNHEY, CDR2 SVGAGI. CDR3 region: CASSSLSGGAITDTQYF. The CDR3 DNA is TGTGCCAGCAGTTCGCTAAGCGGGGGGGCCATTACAGATACGCAGTATTTT.

This clonotype has just one count. This chain connects TRBV3-1 to TRBJ1-4; 8 nucleotides align to TRBD1. This CDR3 is 17 amino acids long. From germline, CDR1 is LGHDT and CDR2 YNNKEL (reference sequence). The trim removed 1 base at V and 4 bases at J, leaving 8 bases unmatched. The CDR3 reads CASSQVSRTGNNEKLFF. CDR3 sequence (DNA): TGTGCCAGCAGCCAAGTCTCGCGGACAGGGAATAATGAAAAACTGTTTTTT.

CDR3 amino acids: CASSLFSGRNTEAFF. The CDR3 DNA is TGTGCCAGCAGTTTATTCAGCGGGAGGAACACTGAAGCTTTCTTT. The chain is built from TRBV27 and TRBJ1-1; D gene ambiguous. Germline CDR1 is MNHEY and CDR2 is SMNVEV (reference sequence). With 1 base removed from V and 1 base from J, the gap between germline ends came to 10 bases. The CDR3 sequence is 15 residues long.

In this sample, this clonotype turned up a few times. The chain employs TRBV5-1 and TRBJ2-3; D remains ambiguous. Trimming pared 4 bases from V and 2 bases from J, leaving 17 bases between. In germline, CDR1 is SGHRS, CDR2 YFSETQ. The CDR3 totals 16 residues. The CDR3 here is CASSPIPAGTTDTQYF. As DNA, the CDR3 is TGCGCCAGCAGCCCCATCCCCGCAGGAACCACAGATACGCAGTATTTT. Full variable domain (outside the CDR3, taken from reference TRBV5-1 and TRBJ2-3): KAGVTQTPRYLIKTRGQQVTLSCSPISGHRSVSWYQQTPGQGLQFLFEYFSETQRNKGNFPGRFSGRQFSNSRSEMNVSTLELGDSALYLCASSPIPAGTTDTQYFGPGTRLTVL.

This clonotype was counted between two and nine times. V usage is TRBV27 and J usage is TRBJ2-7, with D hard to call. The CDR3 covers 14 residues. The germline V gene encodes CDR1 MNHEY and CDR2 SMNVEV (reference sequence). Trimming removed 2 bases at V and 2 bases at J, with 10 bases between. CDR3 in amino acids: CASSLQASTYEQYF. The CDR3 region has the DNA TGTGCCAGCAGTTTACAAGCGTCAACCTACGAGCAGTACTTC.

This chain uses TRBV20-1 with TRBJ1-5; D gene uncertain. The V gene lost 5 bases and the J gene lost 6 bases, with 14 bases spanning the gap. This CDR3 comprises 13 residues. Germline-derived CDR1 and CDR2 are DFQATT and SNEGSKA (reference sequence). The DNA for the CDR3 is TGCAGTGCTGTTGAACCGGGCTTTCAGCCCCAGCATTTT. Its protein product is CSAVEPGFQPQHF.

This chain uses TRBV3-1 with TRBJ1-4; D is undetermined. Germline V gives CDR1 LGHDT, CDR2 YNNKEL (reference sequence). CDR3 size: 15 residues. The V and J ends lost 7 bases and 3 bases respectively, with 15 bases between them. This chain's CDR3 is CASTPTPSSNEKLFF. CDR3 in DNA: TGTGCCAGCACCCCAACCCCGTCTTCTAATGAAAAACTGTTTTTT.

This sequence joins TRBV15 and TRBJ2-3; D is possibly TRBD1 (6 bases). The V and J ends lost 5 bases and 2 bases respectively, with 14 bases between them. The CDR3 spans 15 residues. The germline V gene encodes CDR1 LNHNV and CDR2 YYDKDF (reference sequence). The CDR3 loop reads CATSARDTYTDTQYF. Here the CDR3 DNA reads TGTGCCACCAGCGCCAGGGACACGTACACAGATACGCAGTATTTT.

This clonotype has only a few counts. The chain recombines TRBV12-3 or TRBV12-4 with TRBJ2-7, with TRBD1 identical over 8 bases. V shed 2 bases and J 4 bases; nucleotides not matched to a gene: 7. This CDR3 comprises 15 residues. The DNA for the CDR3 is TGTGCCAGCAGTTTAAGGGCAGGGGGCGTTTACGAGCAGTACTTC. As protein: CASSLRAGGVYEQYF.

V usage is TRBV6-1 and J usage is TRBJ2-7; maybe TRBD2 (6 bases). Trimming took off 8 bases at V and 1 base at J, with 9 bases between the two ends. CDR1 is MNHNS and CDR2 is SASEGT in the germline V gene. This CDR3 has 12 residues. The CDR3 loop reads CASLAGSYEQYF. CDR3 bases: TGTGCCAGCCTCGCGGGGTCCTACGAGCAGTACTTC.

Many counts were recorded for this clonotype. The chain recombines TRBV2 with TRBJ2-7, with 7 bases that match TRBD1. V dropped 8 bases and J dropped 4; count of bases not matched to a gene: 8. Germline V CDR1 and CDR2: SNHLY, FYNNEI. The CDR3 length is 13 residues. The DNA for the CDR3 is TGTGCCAGCGGATGGAGACAGGGTTACGAGCAGTACTTC. This translates into CASGWRQGYEQYF.

The genes are TRBV4-1 and TRBJ1-3, with unresolved D. Trimming took off 0 bases at V and 0 bases at J, with 6 bases between the two ends. The CDR3 length is 15 residues. Looked up from germline, CDR1 is MGHRA and CDR2 is YSYEKL. The CDR3 loop is CASSQETFSGNTIYF. The CDR3 nucleotides are TGCGCCAGCAGCCAAGAGACGTTCTCTGGAAACACCATATATTTT.

This clonotype occurred once. A much larger clone differs by one base, so this may be a read error. J is TRBJ2-1 and V is TRBV12-3 or TRBV12-4; D is unresolved. With 5 bases removed from V and 1 base from J, the gap between germline ends came to 9 bases. The CDR3 extends over 14 amino acids. The CDR3 is CASSPYGSYNEQFF. CDR3 nucleotides: TGTGCCAGCAGTCCCTACGGGTCCTACAATGAGCAGTTCTTC.

This clonotype was seen more than once but under ten times. V usage is TRBV28 and J usage is TRBJ2-7; 7 bases fit TRBD2. V was pared by 6 bases and J by 4 bases, with 12 bases of the junction left unmatched. The CDR3 sequence is 15 residues long. Germline CDR1 MDHEN, CDR2 SYDVKM. Here the CDR3 reads CASRGGGGYVYEQYF. The CDR3 region has the DNA TGTGCCAGCAGGGGAGGCGGGGGATACGTGTACGAGCAGTACTTC.

V is TRBV19 and J is TRBJ2-3; 8 bases align to TRBD2. The V gene end was trimmed by 8 bases and the J gene end by 4 bases; junction bases not matched to a gene: 8. This CDR3 spans 14 amino acids. Germline loops: CDR1 LNHDA, CDR2 SQIVND (reference sequence). In DNA form, the CDR3 reads TGTGCCAGTGCAAGCGGGAGAGTCTCAGATACGCAGTATTTT. Translating gives CASASGRVSDTQYF.

The V gene is TRBV4-2, the J gene TRBJ2-7; 7 nucleotides match TRBD1. Per germline, CDR1 LGHNA and CDR2 YNFKEQ. V dropped 0 bases and J dropped 5; count of bases not matched to a gene: 1. The CDR3 loop spans 13 amino acids. The CDR3 sequence: CASSQEQGNEQYF. DNA for the CDR3: TGTGCCAGCAGCCAAGAACAGGGGAACGAGCAGTACTTC.

In this sample, this clonotype turned up a few times. The V call is TRBV28, the J call TRBJ2-7, with unresolved D. Trimming removed 6 bases at V and 2 bases at J, with 8 bases between. The CDR3 spans 12 residues. The V gene's germline CDR1 is MDHEN and CDR2 SYDVKM. The CDR3 sequence is CASSYGTYEQYF. CDR3 in DNA: TGTGCCAGCAGCTATGGGACCTACGAGCAGTACTTC.

This clonotype was seen only a few times. The chain joins TRBV4-1 to TRBJ1-1, with D perhaps matching TRBD1 (5 bases). Trimming took off 3 bases at V and 1 base at J, with 9 bases between the two ends. CDR3 length: 14 residues. Germline V gene data show CDR1 as MGHRA and CDR2 as YSYEKL. This CDR3 is CASSHLGENTEAFF. In nucleotides, the CDR3 is TGCGCCAGCAGCCATTTGGGGGAGAACACTGAAGCTTTCTTT.